What follows are 27 T cell receptor beta chains derived from one specimen sequenced in a study of tissue T cells after allogeneic stem cell transplantation. Some clones are missing from TCRdb's copy, which holds only in-frame ones; the method was immunoSEQ multiplex PCR. The sample consists of around 1,300 clones, roughly 80% of them appearing once. This specimen was blood, taken at autopsy. The receptor source for this set is a male patient of 60 years or more with steroid-refractory graft-versus-host disease after an allogeneic stem cell transplant. Some of the T cells might come from the graft donor.

On this clone itself: This is likely a read error, given that the CDR3 carries no conserved phenylalanine or tryptophan at its end. Because the CDR3's place on the DNA is in doubt, the DNA is left out and the CDR3 is given as listed by TCRdb. The V call is TRBV7-3, the J call TRBJ1-2. The CDR3 length is 9 residues, termini included. Germline CDR1 SGHTA, CDR2 FQGTGA. The CDR3 here is CASSPPGRS.

The chain is built from TRBV6-6 and TRBJ1-5; D is unclear. V was cut by 6 bases and J by 6 bases, with 9 bases left in between. CDR3 length: 12 residues. The germline CDR1 and CDR2 sequences are MNHNY and SVGAGI (reference sequence). In nucleotides, the CDR3 is TGTGCCAGCAGCTCCATATTTCAGCCCCAGCATTTT. Its translation is CASSSIFQPQHF.

The chain links TRBV28 to TRBJ1-1; the D gene is possibly TRBD1 (5 bases). The V gene lost 5 bases and the J gene lost 4 bases, with 14 bases spanning the gap. This CDR3 comprises 14 residues. Looked up from germline, CDR1 is MDHEN and CDR2 is SYDVKM. This CDR3 is CASSPETVITEAFF. The CDR3, as DNA: TGTGCCAGCAGTCCCGAGACAGTGATCACTGAAGCTTTCTTT.

The genes are TRBV4-3 and TRBJ1-1; TRBD1 aligns across 7 bases. Per germline, CDR1 LGHNA and CDR2 YSLEER. With 1 base clipped from V and 6 bases from J, the junction kept 11 bases outside the gene matches. The CDR3 covers 16 residues. CDR3 sequence reads: CASSQALLDRDSEAFF. In nucleotides, the CDR3 is TGCGCCAGCAGCCAAGCCCTCCTTGACAGGGATTCTGAAGCTTTCTTT.

This rearrangement joins TRBV6-6 to TRBJ1-2; unclear D gene. CDR3 size: 14 residues. V lost 0 bases, J lost 7 bases, and 12 bases lay in between. Germline CDR1 and CDR2: MNHNY and SVGAGI (reference sequence). The CDR3 is CASSYSIPDAGYTF. The CDR3 bases are TGTGCCAGCAGTTACTCGATCCCCGACGCTGGCTACACCTTC.

The rearrangement links TRBV15 to TRBJ1-1, with 7 nucleotides matching TRBD1. Germline lookup yields CDR1 LNHNV and CDR2 YYDKDF (reference sequence). V lost 2 bases, J lost 0 bases, and 9 bases stayed unmatched. This CDR3 contains 17 residues. CDR3: CATSRQTGSILNTEAFF. Written as DNA, the CDR3 is TGTGCCACCAGCAGACAGACAGGGTCTATTCTGAACACTGAAGCTTTCTTT.

This sequence joins TRBV11-2 and TRBJ2-3; no reliable D call. CDR1 and CDR2 (germline): SGHAT, FQNNGV. The CDR3 length is 15 residues. With 3 bases removed from V and 2 bases from J, the gap between germline ends came to 12 bases. As DNA, the CDR3 is TGTGCCAGCAGCTTCGTTTCCACCACCACAGATACGCAGTATTTT. Translating gives CASSFVSTTTDTQYF.

The chain employs TRBV5-1 and TRBJ1-5, with 10 nucleotides matching TRBD1. CDR1 and CDR2 (germline): SGHRS, YFSETQ. This CDR3 contains 15 residues. The J segment lost 7 bases and the V segment lost 0 bases, leaving 4 bases of the junction unmatched. The CDR3 protein is CASSLGTGGSQPQHF. The CDR3 bases are TGCGCCAGCAGCTTGGGGACAGGGGGGAGCCAGCCCCAGCATTTT.

The chain couples TRBV9 to TRBJ2-2, with TRBD2 matching 7 bases. Losses at the gene ends were 4 bases for V and 3 bases for J; bases not matched to a gene: 9. The germline V gene encodes CDR1 SGDLS and CDR2 YYNGEE. The CDR3 runs to 16 residues. The CDR3 DNA reads TGTGCCAGCAGCCAGGGAACGGGGAGGGACACCGGGGAGCTGTTTTTT. It codes for CASSQGTGRDTGELFF. Full variable domain (rest looked up from reference TRBV9 and TRBJ2-2): DSGVTQTPKHLITATGQRVTLRCSPRSGDLSVYWYQQSLDQGLQFLIQYYNGEERAKGNILERFSAQQFPDLHSELNLSSLELGDSALYFCASSQGTGRDTGELFFGEGSRLTVL.

This clone has a handful of counts. The junction shows a germline mismatch at one end, possibly a read error. V gene TRBV19 combines with J gene TRBJ2-2; D possibly corresponds to TRBD2 (6 bases). The CDR3 loop spans 17 amino acids. CDR1 and CDR2 (germline): LNHDA, SQIVND (reference sequence). The CDR3: CASSIEGSGRNAGELFF. CDR3 in DNA: TGTGCCAGTAGTATAGAGGGTTCAGGGAGGAACGCCGGGGAGCTGTTTTTT.

This clone showed up just once. The genes are TRBV9 and TRBJ2-6; D not certain. CDR1 and CDR2 (germline): SGDLS, YYNGEE. The CDR3 runs to 12 residues. Trimming removed 5 bases at V and 4 bases at J, with 4 bases between. The CDR3 here is CASSQGANVLTF. The DNA of the CDR3 is TGTGCCAGCAGTCAAGGGGCCAACGTCCTGACTTTC.

This sequence joins TRBV4-3 and TRBJ2-1, with 12 bases aligning to TRBD2. The germline gives CDR1 LGHNA, CDR2 YSLEER. CDR3 size: 17 residues. V was pared by 1 base and J by 7 bases, with 8 bases of the junction left unmatched. The CDR3 nucleotides read TGCGCCAGCAGCCAAGGTACTAGCGGGGGGTTCGTTAATGAGCAGTTCTTC. It yields the protein CASSQGTSGGFVNEQFF.

The V and J genes are TRBV28 and TRBJ2-6; no clear D gene. Germline values: CDR1 MDHEN, CDR2 SYDVKM. This CDR3 comprises 15 residues. The V gene lost 6 bases and the J gene lost 2 bases, with 11 bases spanning the gap. The CDR3 DNA is TGTGCCAGCAGGATGGGGTATACTGGGGCCAACGTCCTGACTTTC. It specifies CASRMGYTGANVLTF.

This clone was counted once. The rearrangement joins TRBV4-2 to TRBJ2-3; TRBD2 aligns across 7 bases. V trimming: 0 bases; J trimming: 7 bases; junction bases outside the gene matches: 7. The length of the CDR3 is 15 residues. CDR1 is LGHNA, CDR2 YNFKEQ, per germline. CDR3 residues: CASSQDDGGSYTQYF. In nucleotides, the CDR3 is TGTGCCAGCAGCCAAGATGACGGGGGGTCCTATACGCAGTATTTT.

This clone came up a few times. The chain combines TRBV7-8 with TRBJ1-6, with D maybe TRBD1 (5 bases). Germline V lookup: CDR1 SGHVS, CDR2 FQNEAQ. This CDR3 has 16 residues. Trimming stripped 2 bases from V and 8 bases from J, with 16 bases between. In nucleotides, the CDR3 is TGTGCCAGCAGCTTAATCAGGGAACGAGGGTATTCACCCCTCCACTTT. Residues: CASSLIRERGYSPLHF.

The chain joins TRBV14 to TRBJ2-5; D gene uncertain. Trimming stripped 0 bases from V and 7 bases from J, with 12 bases between. CDR3 size: 14 residues. Germline loops: CDR1 SGHDN, CDR2 FVKESK. This CDR3 reads CASSQDLVAVTQYF. The DNA of the CDR3 is TGTGCCAGCAGCCAAGATCTAGTGGCAGTGACCCAGTACTTC.

This clone turned up a few times. The genes are TRBV19 and TRBJ2-3; TRBD1 agrees at 7 bases. Trimming took 0 bases from V and 4 from J; bases not matched to a gene: 13. In germline, CDR1 is LNHDA, CDR2 SQIVND (reference sequence). The CDR3 spans 18 residues. For the CDR3, the DNA is TGTGCCAGTAGTATAGATCATCTAGGACTCAGGGGGTCAGATACGCAGTATTTT. As protein: CASSIDHLGLRGSDTQYF. Full variable domain (outside the CDR3, taken from reference TRBV19 and TRBJ2-3): DGGITQSPKYLFRKEGQNVTLSCEQNLNHDAMYWYRQDPGQGLRLIYYSQIVNDFQKGDIAEGYSVSREKKESFPLTVTSAQKNPTAFYLCASSIDHLGLRGSDTQYFGPGTRLTVL.

Comments on this clone: Relative to the germline gene, one junction end is altered; a read error may explain this. The rearrangement links TRBV7-7 to TRBJ2-5; 9 nucleotides agree with TRBD2. Looked up from germline, CDR1 is SSHAT and CDR2 is FNYEAQ (reference sequence). The CDR3 runs to 15 residues. The CDR3 nucleotides read TGTGCTAGCAGCGCCCTGTTAGCGGGGGACGAGACCCAGTACTTC. Amino acid sequence: CASSALLAGDETQYF. The whole variable domain, remainder taken from reference TRBV7-7 and TRBJ2-5, is GAGVSQSPRYKVTKRGQDVTLRCDPISSHATLYWYQQALGQGPEFLTYFNYEAQPDKSGLPSDRFSAERPEGSISTLTIQRTEQRDSAMYRCASSALLAGDETQYFGPGTRLLVL.

This clone was observed a single time. The chain links TRBV28 to TRBJ2-4; a possible D gene is TRBD1 (6 bases). Trimming stripped 7 bases from V and 0 bases from J, with 22 bases between. This CDR3 has 18 residues. Germline V CDR1 and CDR2: MDHEN, SYDVKM. The CDR3 protein is CASTRRQGFTQAKNIQYF. The DNA of the CDR3 is TGTGCCAGCACCCGGCGTCAGGGGTTTACCCAAGCCAAAAACATTCAGTACTTC.

This chain joins TRBV5-1 and TRBJ1-2, with D possibly matching TRBD1 (6 bases). The CDR3 covers 14 residues. V was clipped by 2 bases and J by 3 bases, with 11 bases between them. Looked up from germline, CDR1 is SGHRS and CDR2 is YFSETQ. The CDR3 loop is CASSFRGADYGYTF. The CDR3 coding sequence is TGCGCCAGCAGCTTTAGGGGGGCGGACTATGGCTACACCTTC.

The V gene is TRBV9, the J gene TRBJ2-3; maybe TRBD2 (6 bases). This CDR3 comprises 15 residues. Germline V gives CDR1 SGDLS, CDR2 YYNGEE. V was shortened by 3 bases and J by 3 bases, with 14 bases between the two germline ends. The CDR3 region is CASSDSGWATDTQYF. CDR3 DNA: TGTGCCAGCAGCGACAGCGGGTGGGCTACAGATACGCAGTATTTT. Full variable domain (missing parts from reference TRBV9 and TRBJ2-3): DSGVTQTPKHLITATGQRVTLRCSPRSGDLSVYWYQQSLDQGLQFLIQYYNGEERAKGNILERFSAQQFPDLHSELNLSSLELGDSALYFCASSDSGWATDTQYFGPGTRLTVL.

This rearrangement joins TRBV30 to TRBJ2-7; 9 bases fit TRBD1. There are 13 residues in the CDR3. CDR1 is GTSNPN, CDR2 SVGIG, per germline (reference sequence). The junction had 6 bases not matched to a gene; V was cut back by 3 bases and J by 6 bases. CDR3 residues: CAWSRGQGSEQYF. The CDR3 region has the DNA TGTGCCTGGAGCCGGGGACAGGGCTCCGAGCAGTACTTC.

The chain has TRBV28 and TRBJ2-7; a weak D match, TRBD1 (6 bases). V was trimmed by 7 bases and J by 5 bases, leaving 15 bases between them. Germline assignment: CDR1 MDHEN and CDR2 SYDVKM. The length of the CDR3 is 13 residues. CDR3 protein: CASTQGRTDEQYF. CDR3 bases: TGTGCCAGCACCCAGGGGAGAACCGACGAGCAGTACTTC.

In this sample, this clone turned up once. The chain combines TRBV5-1 with TRBJ2-5; 10 nucleotides match TRBD2. Losses at the gene ends were 1 base for V and 5 bases for J; bases not matched to a gene: 8. Germline-derived CDR1 and CDR2 are SGHRS and YFSETQ. The CDR3 loop spans 16 amino acids. The DNA of the CDR3 is TGCGCCAGCAGCTTGCACCGTGGTAGCGGGGGGGAGACCCAGTACTTC. As protein: CASSLHRGSGGETQYF.

As DNA, the CDR3 is TGCGCCAGCAGACTAGGGAGCCAGGGTGCCTCTTATAATTCACCCCTCCACTTT. Encoded protein: CASRLGSQGASYNSPLHF. V usage is TRBV4-1 and J usage is TRBJ1-6, with a weak D call TRBD1 (5 bases). The CDR3 is 18 amino acids. The germline V gene encodes CDR1 MGHRA and CDR2 YSYEKL. The V end was cut by 6 bases, the J end by 4 bases, with 22 bases between.

The V gene is TRBV5-1, the J gene TRBJ1-6; 8 nucleotides align to TRBD1. The V gene end was trimmed by 4 bases and the J gene end by 6 bases; junction bases not matched to a gene: 6. This CDR3 is 15 amino acids long. The V gene's germline CDR1 is SGHRS and CDR2 YFSETQ. In nucleotides, the CDR3 is TGCGCCAGCAGCCACCCGGACAGGGTTAATTCACCCCTCCACTTT. Its translation: CASSHPDRVNSPLHF.

The rearrangement links TRBV5-4 to TRBJ2-7, with 10 bases lining up with TRBD1. Germline V gene sequence: CDR1 SGHNT, CDR2 YYREEE (reference sequence). CDR3 length: 17 amino acids. Trimming at V came to 2 bases and at J to 0 bases, leaving 8 bases not matched to a gene. DNA of the CDR3: TGTGCCAGCAGCTTAACAGCCGGGACAGGGGTCTCCTACGAGCAGTACTTC. Its translation: CASSLTAGTGVSYEQYF.